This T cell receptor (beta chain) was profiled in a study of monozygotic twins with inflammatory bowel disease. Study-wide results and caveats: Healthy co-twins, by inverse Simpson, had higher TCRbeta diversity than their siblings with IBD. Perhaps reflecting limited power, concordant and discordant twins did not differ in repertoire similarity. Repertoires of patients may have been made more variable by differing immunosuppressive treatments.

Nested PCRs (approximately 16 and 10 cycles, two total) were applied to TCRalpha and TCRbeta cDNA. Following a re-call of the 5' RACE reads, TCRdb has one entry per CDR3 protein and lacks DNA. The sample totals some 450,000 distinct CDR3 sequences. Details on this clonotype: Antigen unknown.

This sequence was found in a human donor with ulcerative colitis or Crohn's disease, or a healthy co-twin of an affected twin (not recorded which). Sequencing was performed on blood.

CDR3 residues: CASSWGVREWGEQFF. The rearrangement links TRBV6-5 to TRBJ2-1; TCRdb selects TRBD2, and the lack of DNA leaves this call unchecked. This CDR3 spans 15 amino acids. Germline-derived CDR1 and CDR2 are MNHEY and SVGAGI.